This TCR beta chain was retrieved from a study of control samples from healthy donors and cancer patients. Profiled with immunoSEQ multiplex PCR; TCRdb holds only in-frame clones, not every one. This sample has roughly 170,000 clones, with 90% to 95% found just once. V was trimmed by 4 bases and J by 6 bases, leaving 18 bases between them. The CDR3 extends over 15 amino acids. Looked up from germline, CDR1 is SGHTS and CDR2 is YDEGEE. Sequencing was performed on blood. This receptor was taken from an older woman in good health. The rearrangement uses TRBV5-8 and TRBJ2-3; D may be TRBD1 or TRBD2 (5 bases each). CDR3 nucleotides: TGTGCCAGCAGCCTCTTACTTGGGGGTGCGGATACGCAGTATTTT. Encoded protein: CASSLLLGGADTQYF. Full variable domain (rest looked up from reference TRBV5-8 and TRBJ2-3): EAGVTQSPTHLIKTRGQQATLRCSPISGHTSVYWYQQALGLGLQFLLWYDEGEERNRGNFPPRFSGRQFPNYSSELNVNALELEDSALYLCASSLLLGGADTQYFGPGTRLTVL.